Described below is a single T cell receptor beta chain sequence and its context. The data originate from a study of blood T cell repertoires in COVID-19. Looking at the study overall: The United States, Italy and Spain were the sources of the acute and convalescent COVID-19 samples.

The V and J ends lost 1 base and 6 bases respectively, with 15 bases between them. CDR1 SGHTA and CDR2 FQGNSA come from the germline V gene. The CDR3 extends over 15 amino acids. Original processing notes: Estimation of nucleated cell counts relied on the amplification of reference gene primers. Only in-frame clones appear in the TCRdb table, and some are missing; sequencing was by immunoSEQ multiplex PCR. V, J and clone size were drawn from that table, and D and trimming were deduced from the DNA. Here the sample spans about 370,000 clones, around 91% being singletons. The genes are TRBV7-2 and TRBJ1-1, with D perhaps matching TRBD1 (6 bases). Specimen: PBMCs or T cells enriched from blood (not recorded which). The source of this sequence is a man between 18 and 35 years old who had recovered from COVID-19. The CDR3 coding sequence is TGTGCCAGCAGCTTAGTTGGGGGGGCTTCCGCTGAAGCTTTCTTT. Amino acid sequence: CASSLVGGASAEAFF.